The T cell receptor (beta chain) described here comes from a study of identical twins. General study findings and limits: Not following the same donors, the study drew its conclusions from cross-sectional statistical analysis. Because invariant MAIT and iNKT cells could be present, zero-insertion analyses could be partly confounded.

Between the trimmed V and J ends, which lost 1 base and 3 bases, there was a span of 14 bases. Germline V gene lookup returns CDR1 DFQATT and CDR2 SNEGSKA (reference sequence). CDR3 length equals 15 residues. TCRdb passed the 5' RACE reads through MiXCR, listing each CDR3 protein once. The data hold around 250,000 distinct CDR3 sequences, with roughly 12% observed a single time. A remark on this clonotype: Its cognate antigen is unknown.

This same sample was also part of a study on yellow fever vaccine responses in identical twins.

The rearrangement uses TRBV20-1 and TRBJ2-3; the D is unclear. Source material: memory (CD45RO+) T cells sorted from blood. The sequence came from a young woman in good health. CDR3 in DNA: TGCAGTGCTAGAGCACTGGCAGAAGGTACAGATACGCAGTATTTT. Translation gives CSARALAEGTDTQYF.